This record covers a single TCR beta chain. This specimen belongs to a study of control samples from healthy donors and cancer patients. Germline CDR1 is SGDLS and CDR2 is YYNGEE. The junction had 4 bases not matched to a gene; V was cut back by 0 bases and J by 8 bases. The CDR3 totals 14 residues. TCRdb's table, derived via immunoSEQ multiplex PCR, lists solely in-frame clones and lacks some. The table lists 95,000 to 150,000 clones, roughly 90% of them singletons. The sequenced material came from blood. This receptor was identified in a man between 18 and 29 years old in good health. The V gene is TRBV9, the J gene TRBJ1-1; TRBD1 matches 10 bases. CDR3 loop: CASSVVWGQGEAFF. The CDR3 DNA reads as TGTGCCAGCAGCGTAGTGTGGGGACAGGGGGAAGCTTTCTTT. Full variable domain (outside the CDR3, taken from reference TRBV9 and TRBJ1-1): DSGVTQTPKHLITATGQRVTLRCSPRSGDLSVYWYQQSLDQGLQFLIQYYNGEERAKGNILERFSAQQFPDLHSELNLSSLELGDSALYFCASSVVWGQGEAFFGQGTRLTVV.